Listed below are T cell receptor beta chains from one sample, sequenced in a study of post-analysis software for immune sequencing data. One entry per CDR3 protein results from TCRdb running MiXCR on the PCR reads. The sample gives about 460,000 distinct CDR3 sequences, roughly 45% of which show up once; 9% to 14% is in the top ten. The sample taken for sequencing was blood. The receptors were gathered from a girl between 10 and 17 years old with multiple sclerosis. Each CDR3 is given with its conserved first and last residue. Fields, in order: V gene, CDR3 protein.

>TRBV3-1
CASSHFHLYEQYF
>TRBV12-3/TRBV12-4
CATKTTGVWEDSPLHF
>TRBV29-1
CSVEAGAVAYEQYF
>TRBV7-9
CASSPRAVRASYNEQFF
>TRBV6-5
CASGKTWGSYNEQFF
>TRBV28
CASSSQQGAIYF
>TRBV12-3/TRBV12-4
CASSFGEGPYYEQYF
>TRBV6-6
CASTQNRVLNYGYTF
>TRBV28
CASSFRASDRGYEQYF
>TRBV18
CASSPGDRGQPYEQYF
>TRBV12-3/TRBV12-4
CASSVLGLSYSTDTQYF
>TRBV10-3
CAIRAGGSTDTQYF